Ten or more counts support the clone carrying this T cell receptor beta chain. This sample is drawn from a study of T cells after yellow fever vaccination. At the level of the study: Where fractions had low cell numbers, libraries were prepared from them with the SMART-Seq v4 Ultra Low Input RNA kit. Study findings and constraints: The secondary response was weaker, and its peak arrived faster, on day 5 versus 15.

They built TCR cDNA with 5'RACE template switching, a step that put in a universal primer site and UMIs. TCRdb processed the 5' RACE reads anew with MiXCR; each CDR3 protein has one entry. In the table there are more than 75,000 distinct CDR3 sequences, 8.9% of which are singletons. The CDR3 sequence is 15 residues long. Germline V lookup: CDR1 MGHDK, CDR2 SYGVNS. V lost 4 bases and J lost 2, with 12 bases in between. This chain joins TRBV25-1 and TRBJ2-1; possibly TRBD1 for D (5 bases). This clonotype originated in a man aged 18 to 30 who received the YFV17D yellow fever vaccine. The specimen comprised CD8+ T cells not binding an NS4B(214-222) dextramer, sorted from PBMCs, sampled about 2 weeks after the first yellow fever vaccination. CDR3 coding DNA: TGTGCCAGCAGTGTGGGTTCAGGGACCTACAATGAGCAGTTCTTC. This encodes CASSVGSGTYNEQFF.